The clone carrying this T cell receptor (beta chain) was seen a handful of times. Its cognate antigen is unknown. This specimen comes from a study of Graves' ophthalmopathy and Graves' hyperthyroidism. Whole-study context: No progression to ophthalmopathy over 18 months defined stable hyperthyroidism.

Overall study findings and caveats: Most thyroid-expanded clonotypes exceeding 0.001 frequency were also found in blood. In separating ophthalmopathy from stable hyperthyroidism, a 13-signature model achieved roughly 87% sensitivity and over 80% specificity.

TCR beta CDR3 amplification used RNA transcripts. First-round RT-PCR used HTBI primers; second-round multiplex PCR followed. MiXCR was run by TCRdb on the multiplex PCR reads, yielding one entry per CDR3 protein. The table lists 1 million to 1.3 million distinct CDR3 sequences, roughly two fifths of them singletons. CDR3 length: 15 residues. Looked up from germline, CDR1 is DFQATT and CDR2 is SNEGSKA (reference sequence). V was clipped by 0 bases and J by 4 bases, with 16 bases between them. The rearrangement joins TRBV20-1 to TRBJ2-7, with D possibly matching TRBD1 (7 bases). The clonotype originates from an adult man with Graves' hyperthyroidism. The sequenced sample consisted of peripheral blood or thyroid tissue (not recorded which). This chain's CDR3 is CSAREVGRGEYEQYF. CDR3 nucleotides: TGCAGTGCTAGAGAGGTCGGCAGGGGGGAGTACGAGCAGTACTTC.